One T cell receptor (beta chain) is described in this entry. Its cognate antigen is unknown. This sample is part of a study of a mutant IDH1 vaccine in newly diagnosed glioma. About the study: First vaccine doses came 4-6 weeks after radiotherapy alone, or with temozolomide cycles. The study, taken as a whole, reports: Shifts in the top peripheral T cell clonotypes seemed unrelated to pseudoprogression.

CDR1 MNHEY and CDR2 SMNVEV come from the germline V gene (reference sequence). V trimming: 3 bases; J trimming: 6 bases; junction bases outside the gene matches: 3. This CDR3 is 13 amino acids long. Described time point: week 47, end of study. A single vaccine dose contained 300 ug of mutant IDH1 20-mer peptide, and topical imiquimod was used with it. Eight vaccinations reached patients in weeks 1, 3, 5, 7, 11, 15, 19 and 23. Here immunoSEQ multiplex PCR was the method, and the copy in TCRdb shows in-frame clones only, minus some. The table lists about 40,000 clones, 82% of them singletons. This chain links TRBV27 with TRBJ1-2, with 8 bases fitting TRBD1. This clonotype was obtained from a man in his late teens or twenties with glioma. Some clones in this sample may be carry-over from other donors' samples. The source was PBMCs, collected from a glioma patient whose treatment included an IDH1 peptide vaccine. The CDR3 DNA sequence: TGTGCCAGCAGTTTGGCGACAGGGGATGGCTACACCTTC. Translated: CASSLATGDGYTF.